Detailed here is one TCR beta chain. TCRdb's copy holds only in-frame clones and misses some; the assay was immunoSEQ multiplex PCR. There are some 400,000 clones in the sample; about 90% occur only once, and roughly 10% lies in the top ten. The sample originates from a study of blood T cell repertoires in COVID-19. For the study at large: The United States, Italy and Spain were the sources of the acute and convalescent COVID-19 samples. T cells, B-cell-depleted T cells, or PBMCs provided the cDNA or gDNA that served as material.

The CDR3 covers 16 residues. Trimming took 5 bases from V and 2 from J; bases not matched to a gene: 10. Germline V gene data show CDR1 as MDHEN and CDR2 as SYDVKM. Input material: peripheral blood. This TCR was sampled from a woman aged 30 to 39 with COVID-19, enrolled during active disease. The chain employs TRBV28 and TRBJ2-3; 7 nucleotides match TRBD1. The CDR3 DNA reads TGTGCCAGCAGTCCCCGGACAGGAACATTCACAGATACGCAGTATTTT. Its protein is CASSPRTGTFTDTQYF. Full variable domain (remainder filled in from reference TRBV28 and TRBJ2-3): DVKVTQSSRYLVKRTGEKVFLECVQDMDHENMFWYRQDPGLGLRLIYFSYDVKMKEKGDIPEGYSVSREKKERFSLILESASTNQTSMYLCASSPRTGTFTDTQYFGPGTRLTVL.